The 11 T cell receptor beta chains reported below all come from one sample, sequenced in a study of vaccination and CD4 T cells after COVID-19 (dated 2022 in TCRdb). Library construction relied on PCR. The reads were generated on an Illumina iSeq 100. DNA from cultured CD4+ T cells underwent TCR sequencing with the Oncomine TCR Beta short-read assay at the Johns Hopkins FTIC core. In-frame beta chains were kept once TCRdb had trimmed the public reads at Q25 with fastp and called clones with MiXCR. One record per CDR3 amino acid sequence lists the most common genes and DNA. In all, the sample holds 5,000 to 6,500 distinct CDR3 sequences, and about 47% of those were seen once. The ten largest clones capture roughly 32% of the sample. Reading the label with the study, this specimen's treatment or condition is: approximately nine-day PBMC culture with coronavirus spike peptide pools or control peptides (ViraFEST assay).

Antigen specificity for these receptors is unknown. The specimen was CD4+ T cells from blood, cultured in vitro. These receptor sequences come from a human donor who had recovered from COVID-19.

This clonotype came up a few times. The genes are TRBV6-5 and TRBJ2-3, with D unclear. This CDR3 comprises 14 residues. From germline, CDR1 is MNHEY and CDR2 SVGAGI. V was trimmed by 2 bases and J by 0 bases, leaving 6 bases between them. The CDR3 region is CASSYLRSTDTQYF. In DNA form, the CDR3 reads TGTGCCAGCAGTTACCTCCGTAGCACAGATACGCAGTATTTT.

The V call is TRBV6-1, the J call TRBJ1-2; D might be TRBD1 (6 bases). Trimming stripped 4 bases from V and 5 bases from J, with 11 bases between. This CDR3 spans 13 amino acids. Germline V lookup: CDR1 MNHNS, CDR2 SASEGT. The CDR3 DNA reads as TGTGCCAGCAGTGTACAGGGTTGGTATGGCTACACCTTC. Translation gives CASSVQGWYGYTF.

The V gene is TRBV6-1, the J gene TRBJ2-5, with D perhaps given as TRBD1 or TRBD2 (6 bases each). Looked up from germline, CDR1 is MNHNS and CDR2 is SASEGT. Trimming shortened V by 5 bases and J by 5 bases, and 18 bases separated the two germline ends. CDR3 size: 15 residues. CDR3: CASSRGSGGGETQYF. For the CDR3, the DNA is TGTGCCAGCAGTAGGGGGTCCGGGGGCGGGGAGACCCAGTACTTC.

The chain is built from TRBV15 and TRBJ2-1; possibly TRBD1 or TRBD2 for D (6 bases each). The V and J ends lost 3 bases and 7 bases respectively, with 22 bases between them. Germline V gives CDR1 LNHNV, CDR2 YYDKDF (reference sequence). This CDR3 has 17 residues. The CDR3 DNA sequence: TGTGCCACCAGCAGGGTGGACGGGGGCTACTCGGGGAATGAGCAGTTCTTC. This encodes CATSRVDGGYSGNEQFF.

The rearrangement uses TRBV24-1 and TRBJ2-6; 9 bases are shared with TRBD2. Looked up from germline, CDR1 is KGHDR and CDR2 is SFDVKD. The CDR3 covers 19 residues. Germline trimming cut 1 base from V and 4 bases from J; bases unmatched to any gene: 10. CDR3 amino acids: CATSDFMREGPAGANVLTF. The CDR3 DNA sequence: TGTGCCACCAGTGATTTTATGCGGGAGGGCCCGGCCGGGGCCAACGTCCTGACTTTC.

V gene TRBV20-1 combines with J gene TRBJ2-2; 11 nucleotides agree with TRBD1. The germline CDR1 and CDR2 sequences are DFQATT and SNEGSKA (reference sequence). J gave up 5 bases and V 4 bases, and 6 bases lay outside the gene matches. The CDR3 spans 15 residues. CDR3: CSAKAGTGGTGELFF. CDR3 nucleotide sequence: TGCAGTGCTAAAGCCGGGACAGGGGGGACCGGGGAGCTGTTTTTT.

In this sample, this clonotype turned up a few times. This chain connects TRBV5-1 to TRBJ2-2; 10 bases fit TRBD2. J lost 6 bases, V lost 5 bases, and 4 bases had no gene match. Per the germline V gene, CDR1 is SGHRS and CDR2 is YFSETQ. The CDR3 sequence is 14 residues long. As DNA, the CDR3 is TGCGCCAGCAGTGAGGGACTAGCGTCCGGGGAGCTGTTTTTT. Its translation: CASSEGLASGELFF.

J is TRBJ2-1 and V is TRBV7-3; D may correspond to TRBD1 or TRBD2 (5 bases each). Germline CDR1 SGHTA, CDR2 FQGTGA. The CDR3 is 14 amino acids. V was trimmed by 5 bases and J by 6 bases, leaving 14 bases between them. CDR3: CASSLGTHSNEQFF. CDR3 DNA sequence: TGTGCCAGCAGCCTGGGGACCCATTCCAATGAGCAGTTCTTC.

CDR3 in DNA: TGTGCCAGCAGCCGGGCGACAGGGAGTTCGGAGACCCAGTACTTC. Encoded protein: CASSRATGSSETQYF. The rearrangement uses TRBV7-2 and TRBJ2-5; 7 positions agree with TRBD1. The CDR3 totals 15 residues. Losses at the gene ends were 5 bases for V and 5 bases for J; bases not matched to a gene: 11. CDR1 and CDR2 (germline): SGHTA, FQGNSA.

The chain joins TRBV6-1 to TRBJ2-3; maybe TRBD1 (5 bases). Trimming removed 8 bases from V and 0 bases from J, with 6 bases in between. The CDR3 extends over 12 amino acids. The germline V gene encodes CDR1 MNHNS and CDR2 SASEGT. The CDR3 DNA is TGTGCCAGCGGGGCCAGCACAGATACGCAGTATTTT. Translation: CASGASTDTQYF.

The J gene is TRBJ1-2, the V gene TRBV2; D possibly corresponds to TRBD1 (5 bases). The germline V and J ends were trimmed by 6 bases and 0 bases, with 11 bases remaining between them. Germline CDR1 is SNHLY and CDR2 is FYNNEI. This CDR3 is 14 amino acids long. The CDR3 is CASRLGGTNYGYTF. Here the CDR3 DNA reads TGTGCCAGCAGACTTGGGGGGACTAACTATGGCTACACCTTC.